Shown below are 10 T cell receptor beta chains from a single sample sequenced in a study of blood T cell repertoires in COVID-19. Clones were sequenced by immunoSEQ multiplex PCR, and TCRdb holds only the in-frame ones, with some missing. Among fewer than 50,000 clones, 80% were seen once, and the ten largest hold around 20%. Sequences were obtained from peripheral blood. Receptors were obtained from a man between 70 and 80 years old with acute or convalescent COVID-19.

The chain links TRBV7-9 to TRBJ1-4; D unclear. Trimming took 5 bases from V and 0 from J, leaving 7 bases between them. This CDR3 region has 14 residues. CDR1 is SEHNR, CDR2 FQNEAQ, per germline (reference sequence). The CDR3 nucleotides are TGTGCCAGCAGCCGCGATACAACTAATGAAAAACTGTTTTTT. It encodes CASSRDTTNEKLFF. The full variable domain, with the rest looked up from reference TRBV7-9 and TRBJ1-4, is DTGVSQNPRHKITKRGQNVTFRCDPISEHNRLYWYRQTLGQGPEFLTYFQNEAQLEKSRLLSDRFSAERPKGSFSTLEIQRTEQGDSAMYLCASSRDTTNEKLFFGSGTQLSVL.

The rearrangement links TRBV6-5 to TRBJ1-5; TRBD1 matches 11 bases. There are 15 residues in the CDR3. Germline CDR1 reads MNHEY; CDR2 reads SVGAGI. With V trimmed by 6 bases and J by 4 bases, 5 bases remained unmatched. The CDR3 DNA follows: TGTGCCAGCAGCCCCCGGGACAGGGGGAATCAGCCCCAGCATTTT. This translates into CASSPRDRGNQPQHF.

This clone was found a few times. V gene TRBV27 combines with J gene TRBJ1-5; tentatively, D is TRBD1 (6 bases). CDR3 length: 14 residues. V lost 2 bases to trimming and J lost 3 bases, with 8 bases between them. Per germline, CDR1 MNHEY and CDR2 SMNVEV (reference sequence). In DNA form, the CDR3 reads TGTGCCAGCAGTTTAGCAGGGGTCAATCAGCCCCAGCATTTT. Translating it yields CASSLAGVNQPQHF.

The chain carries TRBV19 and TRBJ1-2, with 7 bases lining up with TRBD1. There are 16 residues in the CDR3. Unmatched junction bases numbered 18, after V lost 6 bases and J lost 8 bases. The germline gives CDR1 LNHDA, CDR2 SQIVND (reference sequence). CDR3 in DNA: TGTGCCAGTAGCTCTGACAGGGTTAAGACCGGAGGGGGCTACACCTTC. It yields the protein CASSSDRVKTGGGYTF.

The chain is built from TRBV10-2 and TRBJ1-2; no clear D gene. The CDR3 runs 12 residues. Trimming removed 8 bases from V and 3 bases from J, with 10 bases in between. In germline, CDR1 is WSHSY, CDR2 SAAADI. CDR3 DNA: TGCGCCAGCCTCCGGGATGACTATGGCTACACCTTC. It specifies CASLRDDYGYTF.

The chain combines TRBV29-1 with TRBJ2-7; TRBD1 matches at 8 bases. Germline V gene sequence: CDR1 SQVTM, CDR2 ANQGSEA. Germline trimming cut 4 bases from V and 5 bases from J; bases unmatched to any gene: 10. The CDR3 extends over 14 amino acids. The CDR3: CSVVGQGLVHEQYF. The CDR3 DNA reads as TGCAGCGTTGTAGGACAGGGATTGGTCCACGAGCAGTACTTC.

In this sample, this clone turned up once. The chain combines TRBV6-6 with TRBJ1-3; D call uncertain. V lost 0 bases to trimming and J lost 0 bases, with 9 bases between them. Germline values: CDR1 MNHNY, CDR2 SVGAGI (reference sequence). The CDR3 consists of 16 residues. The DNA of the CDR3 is TGTGCCAGCAGTTACTCTAGCAGTAACTCTGGAAACACCATATATTTT. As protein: CASSYSSSNSGNTIYF.

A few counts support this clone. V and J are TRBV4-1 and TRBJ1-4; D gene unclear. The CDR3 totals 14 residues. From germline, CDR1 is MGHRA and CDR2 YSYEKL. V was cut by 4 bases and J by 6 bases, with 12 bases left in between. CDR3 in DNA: TGCGCCAGCAGCCTCGGGAGCGTACATGAAAAACTGTTTTTT. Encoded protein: CASSLGSVHEKLFF.

The DNA of the CDR3 is TGTGCCAGCAGCTTATGGAGGGGGAACACCGGGGAGCTGTTTTTT. It yields the protein CASSLWRGNTGELFF. The rearrangement uses TRBV11-1 and TRBJ2-2, with D maybe TRBD2 (6 bases). Trimming removed 2 bases from V and 1 base from J, with 8 bases in between. Germline loops: CDR1 SGHAT, CDR2 FQDESV (reference sequence). The CDR3 sequence is 15 residues long.

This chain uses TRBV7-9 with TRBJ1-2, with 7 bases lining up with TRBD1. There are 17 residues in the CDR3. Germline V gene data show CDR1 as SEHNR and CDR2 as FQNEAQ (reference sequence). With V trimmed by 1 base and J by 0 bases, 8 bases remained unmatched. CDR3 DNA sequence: TGTGCCAGCAGCTTAGACCAGGGGGGCCATTCTAACTATGGCTACACCTTC. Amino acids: CASSLDQGGHSNYGYTF.